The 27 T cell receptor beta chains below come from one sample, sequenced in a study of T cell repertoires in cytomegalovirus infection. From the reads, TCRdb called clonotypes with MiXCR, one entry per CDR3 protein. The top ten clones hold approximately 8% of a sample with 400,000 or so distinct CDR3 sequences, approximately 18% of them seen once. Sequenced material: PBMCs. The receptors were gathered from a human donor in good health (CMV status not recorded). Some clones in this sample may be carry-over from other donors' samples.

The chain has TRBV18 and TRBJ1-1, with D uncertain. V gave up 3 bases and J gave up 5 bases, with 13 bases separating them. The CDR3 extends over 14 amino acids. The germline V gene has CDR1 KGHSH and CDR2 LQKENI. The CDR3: CASSPEGFRTEAFF. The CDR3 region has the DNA TGTGCCAGCTCACCGGAGGGCTTTCGTACTGAAGCTTTCTTT.

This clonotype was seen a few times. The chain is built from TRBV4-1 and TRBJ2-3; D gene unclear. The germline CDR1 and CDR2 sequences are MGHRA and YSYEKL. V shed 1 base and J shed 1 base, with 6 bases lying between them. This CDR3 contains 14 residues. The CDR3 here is CASSQAPGTDTQYF. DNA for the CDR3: TGCGCCAGCAGCCAAGCGCCCGGCACAGATACGCAGTATTTT.

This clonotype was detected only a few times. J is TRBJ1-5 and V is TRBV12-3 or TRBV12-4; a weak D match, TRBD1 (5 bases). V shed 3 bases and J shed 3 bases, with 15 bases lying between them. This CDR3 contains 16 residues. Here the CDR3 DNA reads TGTGCCAGCAGTTTTGGTGGACAACGACTCAATCAGCCCCAGCATTTT. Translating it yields CASSFGGQRLNQPQHF.

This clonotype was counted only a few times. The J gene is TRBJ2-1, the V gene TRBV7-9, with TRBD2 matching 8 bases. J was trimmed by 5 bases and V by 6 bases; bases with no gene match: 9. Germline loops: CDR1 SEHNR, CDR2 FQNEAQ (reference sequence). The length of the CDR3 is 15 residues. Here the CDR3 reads CASRPTSGPNNEQFF. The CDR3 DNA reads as TGTGCCAGCAGGCCTACTAGCGGCCCAAACAATGAGCAGTTCTTC. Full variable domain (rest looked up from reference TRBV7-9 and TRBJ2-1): DTGVSQNPRHKITKRGQNVTFRCDPISEHNRLYWYRQTLGQGPEFLTYFQNEAQLEKSRLLSDRFSAERPKGSFSTLEIQRTEQGDSAMYLCASRPTSGPNNEQFFGPGTRLTVL.

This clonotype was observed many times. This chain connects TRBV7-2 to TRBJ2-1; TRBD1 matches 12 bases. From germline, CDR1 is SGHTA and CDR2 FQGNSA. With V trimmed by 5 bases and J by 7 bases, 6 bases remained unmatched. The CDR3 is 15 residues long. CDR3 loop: CASSQGQGALNEQFF. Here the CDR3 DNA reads TGTGCCAGCAGCCAGGGACAGGGGGCTTTAAATGAGCAGTTCTTC.

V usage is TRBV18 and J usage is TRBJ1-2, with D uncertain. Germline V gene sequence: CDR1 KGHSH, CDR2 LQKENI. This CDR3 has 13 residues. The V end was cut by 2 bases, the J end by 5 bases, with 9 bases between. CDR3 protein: CASSPSPRYGYTF. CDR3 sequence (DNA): TGTGCCAGCTCACCAAGCCCCAGATATGGCTACACCTTC. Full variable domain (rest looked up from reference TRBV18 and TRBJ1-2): NAGVMQNPRHLVRRRGQEARLRCSPMKGHSHVYWYRQLPEEGLKFMVYLQKENIIDESGMPKERFSAEFPKEGPSILRIQQVVRGDSAAYFCASSPSPRYGYTFGSGTRLTVV.

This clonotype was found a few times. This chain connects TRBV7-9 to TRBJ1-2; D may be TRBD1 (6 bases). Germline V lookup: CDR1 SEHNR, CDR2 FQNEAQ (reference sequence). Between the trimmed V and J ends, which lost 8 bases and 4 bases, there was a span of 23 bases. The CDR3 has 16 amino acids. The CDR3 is CASAPTVGQSAYGYTF. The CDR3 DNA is TGTGCCAGCGCACCAACGGTAGGACAGTCCGCCTATGGCTACACCTTC.

This CDR3 is CASSSTVDYGYTF. The CDR3 DNA reads TGCGCCAGCAGCTCTACAGTTGACTATGGCTACACCTTC. The chain employs TRBV5-1 and TRBJ1-2; D gene ambiguous. The CDR3 consists of 13 residues. Germline V lookup: CDR1 SGHRS, CDR2 YFSETQ. The V gene lost 3 bases and the J gene lost 3 bases, with 9 bases spanning the gap.

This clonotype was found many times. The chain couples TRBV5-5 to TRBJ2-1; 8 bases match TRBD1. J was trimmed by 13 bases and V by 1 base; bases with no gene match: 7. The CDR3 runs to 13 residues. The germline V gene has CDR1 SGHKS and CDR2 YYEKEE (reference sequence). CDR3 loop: CASSLLGQEFQFF. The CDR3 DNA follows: TGTGCCAGCAGCTTGCTGGGACAGGAGTTCCAGTTCTTC.

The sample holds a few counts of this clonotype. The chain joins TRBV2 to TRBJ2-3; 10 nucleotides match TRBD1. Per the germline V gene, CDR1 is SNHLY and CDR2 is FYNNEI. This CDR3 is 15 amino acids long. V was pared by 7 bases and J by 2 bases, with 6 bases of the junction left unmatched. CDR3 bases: TGTGCCAGCACTCTTCGACAGGGGGCCACAGATACGCAGTATTTT. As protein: CASTLRQGATDTQYF.

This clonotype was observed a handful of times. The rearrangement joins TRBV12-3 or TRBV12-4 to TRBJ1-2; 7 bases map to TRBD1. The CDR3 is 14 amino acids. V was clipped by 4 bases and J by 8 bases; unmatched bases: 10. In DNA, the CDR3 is TGTGCCAGCAGTTACCTAACGACAGGGAAGGGCTACACCTTC. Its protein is CASSYLTTGKGYTF.

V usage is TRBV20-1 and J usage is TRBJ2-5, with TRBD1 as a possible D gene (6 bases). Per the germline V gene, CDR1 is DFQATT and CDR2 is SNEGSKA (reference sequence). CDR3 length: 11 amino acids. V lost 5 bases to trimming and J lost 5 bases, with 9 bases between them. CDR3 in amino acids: CSAWGHETQYF. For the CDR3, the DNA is TGCAGTGCTTGGGGGCATGAGACCCAGTACTTC.

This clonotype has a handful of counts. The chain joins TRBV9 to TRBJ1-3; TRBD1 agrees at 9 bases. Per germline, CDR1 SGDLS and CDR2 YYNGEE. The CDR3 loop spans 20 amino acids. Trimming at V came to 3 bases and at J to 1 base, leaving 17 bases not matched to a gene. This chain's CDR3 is CASSDDRGRGEVGSGNTIYF. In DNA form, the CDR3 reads TGTGCCAGCAGCGACGACAGGGGGAGAGGTGAAGTGGGTTCTGGAAACACCATATATTTT.

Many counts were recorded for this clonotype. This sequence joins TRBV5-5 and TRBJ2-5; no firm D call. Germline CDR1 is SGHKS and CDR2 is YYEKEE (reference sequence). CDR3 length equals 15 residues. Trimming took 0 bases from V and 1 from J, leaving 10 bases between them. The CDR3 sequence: CASSLGKRIQETQYF. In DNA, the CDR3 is TGTGCCAGCAGCTTGGGGAAAAGAATCCAAGAGACCCAGTACTTC.

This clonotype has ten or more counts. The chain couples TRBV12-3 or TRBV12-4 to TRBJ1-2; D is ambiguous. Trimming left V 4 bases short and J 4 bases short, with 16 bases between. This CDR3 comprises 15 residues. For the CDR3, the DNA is TGTGCCAGCAGTTACCCACCGTCGGGGATCTATGGCTACACCTTC. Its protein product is CASSYPPSGIYGYTF.

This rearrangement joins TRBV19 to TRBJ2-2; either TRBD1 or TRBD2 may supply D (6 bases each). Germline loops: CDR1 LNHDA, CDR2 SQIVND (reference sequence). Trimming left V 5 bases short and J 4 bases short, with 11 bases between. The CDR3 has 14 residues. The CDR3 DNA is TGTGCCAGTAGTTGGGGGGCTGGCACCGGGGAGCTGTTTTTT. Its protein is CASSWGAGTGELFF.

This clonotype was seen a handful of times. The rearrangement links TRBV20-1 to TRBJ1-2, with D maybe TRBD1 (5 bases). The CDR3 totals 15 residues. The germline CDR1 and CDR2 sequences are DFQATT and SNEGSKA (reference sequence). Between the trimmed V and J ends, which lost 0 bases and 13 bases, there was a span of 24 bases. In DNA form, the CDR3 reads TGCAGTGCTAGAGATCGGGATGGGGCAGCCCTACGACCCACCTTC. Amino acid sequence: CSARDRDGAALRPTF.

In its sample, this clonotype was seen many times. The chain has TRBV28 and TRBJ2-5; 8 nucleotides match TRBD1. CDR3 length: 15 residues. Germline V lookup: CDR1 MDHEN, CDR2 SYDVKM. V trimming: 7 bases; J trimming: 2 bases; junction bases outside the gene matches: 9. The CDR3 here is CASTNRDRQQETQYF. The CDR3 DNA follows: TGTGCCAGCACGAACCGGGACAGGCAACAAGAGACCCAGTACTTC.

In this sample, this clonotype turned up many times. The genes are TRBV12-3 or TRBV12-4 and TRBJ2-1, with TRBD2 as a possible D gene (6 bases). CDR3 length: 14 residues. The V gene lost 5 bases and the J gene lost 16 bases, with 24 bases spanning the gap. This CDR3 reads CASSRSGGAETVFF. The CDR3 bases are TGTGCCAGCAGTCGCTCCGGAGGGGCGGAGACAGTTTTCTTC.

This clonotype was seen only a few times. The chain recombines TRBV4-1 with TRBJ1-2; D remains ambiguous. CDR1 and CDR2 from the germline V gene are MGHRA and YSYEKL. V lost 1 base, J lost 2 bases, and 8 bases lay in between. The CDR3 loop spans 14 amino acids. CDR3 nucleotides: TGCGCCAGCAGCCAAGTGGAACAGAACTATGGCTACACCTTC. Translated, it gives CASSQVEQNYGYTF.

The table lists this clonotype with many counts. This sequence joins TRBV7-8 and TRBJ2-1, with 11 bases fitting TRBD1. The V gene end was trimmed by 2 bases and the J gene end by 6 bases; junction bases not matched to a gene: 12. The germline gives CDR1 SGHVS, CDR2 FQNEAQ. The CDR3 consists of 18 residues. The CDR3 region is CASSLIGQGAGLFNEQFF. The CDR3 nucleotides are TGTGCCAGCAGCTTAATCGGACAGGGGGCTGGGTTGTTCAATGAGCAGTTCTTC.

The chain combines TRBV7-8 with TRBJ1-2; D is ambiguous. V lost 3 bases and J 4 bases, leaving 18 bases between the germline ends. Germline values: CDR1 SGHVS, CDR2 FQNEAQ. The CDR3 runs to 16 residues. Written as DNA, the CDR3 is TGTGCCAGCAGCTTGACCGCGGGGATAGAGTCCTATGGCTACACCTTC. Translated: CASSLTAGIESYGYTF. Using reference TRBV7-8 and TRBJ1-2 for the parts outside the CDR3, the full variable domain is GAGVSQSPRYKVAKRGQDVALRCDPISGHVSLFWYQQALGQGPEFLTYFQNEAQLDKSGLPSDRFFAERPEGSVSTLKIQRTQQEDSAVYLCASSLTAGIESYGYTFGSGTRLTVV.

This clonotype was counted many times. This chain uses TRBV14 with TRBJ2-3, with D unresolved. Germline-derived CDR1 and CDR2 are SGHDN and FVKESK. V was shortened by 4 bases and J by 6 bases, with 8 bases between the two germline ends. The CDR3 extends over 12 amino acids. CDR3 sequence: CASSLSRDTQYF. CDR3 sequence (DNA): TGTGCCAGCAGCCTATCCCGCGATACGCAGTATTTT.

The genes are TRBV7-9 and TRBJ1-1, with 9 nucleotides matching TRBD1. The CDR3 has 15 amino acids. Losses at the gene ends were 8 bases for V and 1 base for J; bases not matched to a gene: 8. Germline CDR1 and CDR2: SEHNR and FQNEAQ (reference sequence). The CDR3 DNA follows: TGTGCCAGCGCCATGGGACAGGGTGAGAACACTGAAGCTTTCTTT. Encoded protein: CASAMGQGENTEAFF. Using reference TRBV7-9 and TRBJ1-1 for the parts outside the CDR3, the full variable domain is DTGVSQNPRHKITKRGQNVTFRCDPISEHNRLYWYRQTLGQGPEFLTYFQNEAQLEKSRLLSDRFSAERPKGSFSTLEIQRTEQGDSAMYLCASAMGQGENTEAFFGQGTRLTVV.

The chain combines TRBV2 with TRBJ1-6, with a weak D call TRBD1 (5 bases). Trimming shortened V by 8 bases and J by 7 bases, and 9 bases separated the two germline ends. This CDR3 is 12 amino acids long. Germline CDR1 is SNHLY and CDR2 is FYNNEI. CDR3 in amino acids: CASARGNSPLHF. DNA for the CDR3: TGTGCCAGCGCGCGGGGCAATTCACCCCTCCACTTT.

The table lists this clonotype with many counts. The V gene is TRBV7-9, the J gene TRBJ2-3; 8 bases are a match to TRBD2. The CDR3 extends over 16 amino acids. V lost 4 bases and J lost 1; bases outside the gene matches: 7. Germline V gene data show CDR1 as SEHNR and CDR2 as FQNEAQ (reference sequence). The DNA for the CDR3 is TGTGCCAGCAGCTCCTCGACTAGCGAAGGCACAGATACGCAGTATTTT. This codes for CASSSSTSEGTDTQYF. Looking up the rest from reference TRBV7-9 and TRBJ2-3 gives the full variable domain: DTGVSQNPRHKITKRGQNVTFRCDPISEHNRLYWYRQTLGQGPEFLTYFQNEAQLEKSRLLSDRFSAERPKGSFSTLEIQRTEQGDSAMYLCASSSSTSEGTDTQYFGPGTRLTVL.

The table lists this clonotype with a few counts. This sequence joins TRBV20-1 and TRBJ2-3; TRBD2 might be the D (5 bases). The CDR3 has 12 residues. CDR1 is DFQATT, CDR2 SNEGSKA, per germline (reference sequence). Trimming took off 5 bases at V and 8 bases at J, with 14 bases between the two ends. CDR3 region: CSACTDEGTQYF. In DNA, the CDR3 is TGCAGTGCTTGCACGGATGAGGGTACGCAGTATTTT.